The clone carrying this TCR beta chain came up many times. The data derive from a study of T cells in Graves' hyperthyroidism and ophthalmopathy. Amplified TCR beta CDR3 regions came from RNA transcripts. HTBI primers were used for first-round RT-PCR of the TCR CDR3. TCRdb called the multiplex PCR reads again in MiXCR, with one record for every CDR3 protein. The sample has 250,000 to 350,000 distinct CDR3 sequences; approximately 16% are singletons. The CDR3 covers 17 residues. Germline V gives CDR1 SGHAT, CDR2 FQNNGV. V lost 5 bases, J lost 5 bases, and 17 bases stayed unmatched. The sequence came from a man between 25 and 39 years old with Graves' hyperthyroidism. Material for sequencing was blood. The V and J genes are TRBV11-2 and TRBJ2-5; the match to TRBD2 covers 7 bases. In DNA, the CDR3 is TGTGCCAGCAGCCACCCCTGGGGGGGAGAGAGTTCGGAGACCCAGTACTTC. Translated, it gives CASSHPWGGESSETQYF. Looking up the rest from reference TRBV11-2 and TRBJ2-5 gives the full variable domain: EAGVAQSPRYKIIEKRQSVAFWCNPISGHATLYWYQQILGQGPKLLIQFQNNGVVDDSQLPKDRFSAERLKGVDSTLKIQPAKLEDSAVYLCASSHPWGGESSETQYFGPGTRLLVL.